Each of the 26 T cell receptor beta chains below was sequenced from the same sample in a study of control samples from healthy donors and cancer patients. Profiling relied on immunoSEQ multiplex PCR, and the TCRdb table lists in-frame clones only, not all of them. In the table there are about 70,000 clones, 84% of which are singletons. What was sequenced was PBMCs. The receptors derive from a woman aged 50 to 65 with lung cancer.

This sequence joins TRBV6-2 or TRBV6-3 and TRBJ1-1; 7 bases line up with TRBD1. The CDR3 has 14 residues. The V gene end was trimmed by 4 bases and the J gene end by 1 base; junction bases not matched to a gene: 3. Germline lookup yields CDR1 MNHEY and CDR2 SVGEGT. The CDR3 coding sequence is TGTGCCAGCAGTTTGGGACAGAGGAACACTGAAGCTTTCTTT. Translating it yields CASSLGQRNTEAFF.

The V and J genes are TRBV7-3 and TRBJ2-7; 8 bases are shared with TRBD2. V dropped 6 bases and J dropped 5; count of bases not matched to a gene: 12. CDR3 length: 15 residues. Germline CDR1 SGHTA, CDR2 FQGTGA. The CDR3, as DNA: TGTGCCAGCAGTTTGGGACTAGGAGGGGCTGACGAGCAGTACTTC. It is translated as CASSLGLGGADEQYF.

The genes are TRBV7-2 and TRBJ1-1; D call uncertain. The V end was cut by 4 bases, the J end by 4 bases, with 16 bases between. There are 15 residues in the CDR3. CDR1 is SGHTA and CDR2 is FQGNSA in the germline V gene. Here the CDR3 DNA reads TGTGCCAGCAGCTATGGACTAATCGGGAGCACTGAAGCTTTCTTT. Amino acids: CASSYGLIGSTEAFF.

The chain uses TRBV7-2 and TRBJ1-6; possibly TRBD1 for D (5 bases). Germline values: CDR1 SGHTA, CDR2 FQGNSA. The CDR3 contains 15 residues. Deletions cut 5 bases from V and 2 bases from J, with 10 bases between. This CDR3 is CASSLRQPYNSPLHF. CDR3 coding DNA: TGTGCCAGCAGCCTTCGACAGCCCTATAATTCACCCCTCCACTTT. Filled out from reference TRBV7-2 and TRBJ1-6, the complete variable domain reads GAGVSQSPSNKVTEKGKDVELRCDPISGHTALYWYRQSLGQGLEFLIYFQGNSAPDKSGLPSDRFSAERTGGSVSTLTIQRTQQEDSAVYLCASSLRQPYNSPLHFGNGTRLTVT.

This clone was picked up one time. The chain is built from TRBV11-2 and TRBJ1-1; D ambiguous. Trimming left V 5 bases short and J 0 bases short, with 10 bases between. Germline V gene sequence: CDR1 SGHAT, CDR2 FQNNGV. The CDR3 has 14 residues. The CDR3 DNA reads TGTGCCAGCAGCCCCCGTACAGTGAACACTGAAGCTTTCTTT. Translation: CASSPRTVNTEAFF.

J is TRBJ1-6 and V is TRBV28; D is uncertain. CDR1 and CDR2 (germline): MDHEN, SYDVKM. The V gene lost 6 bases and the J gene lost 9 bases, with 15 bases spanning the gap. CDR3 size: 14 residues. As DNA, the CDR3 is TGTGCCAGCAGCTTAGGGCAGTTTAGTTCACCCCTCCACTTT. It is translated as CASSLGQFSSPLHF. Drawing the rest from reference TRBV28 and TRBJ1-6, the complete variable domain is DVKVTQSSRYLVKRTGEKVFLECVQDMDHENMFWYRQDPGLGLRLIYFSYDVKMKEKGDIPEGYSVSREKKERFSLILESASTNQTSMYLCASSLGQFSSPLHFGNGTRLTVT.

This rearrangement joins TRBV11-2 to TRBJ2-7; TRBD1 is a possible D gene (5 bases). This CDR3 is built from 13 residues. V was cut by 6 bases and J by 2 bases, with 11 bases left in between. CDR1 and CDR2 from the germline V gene are SGHAT and FQNNGV. The CDR3 sequence: CASRATETYEQYF. In nucleotides, the CDR3 is TGTGCCAGCAGGGCGACAGAAACCTACGAGCAGTACTTC.

Concerning this clone itself: The junction differs from germline at one of its ends, possibly a read error. Additional DNA sequences in this sample encode the identical CDR3. The rearrangement links TRBV5-6 to TRBJ1-1, with D uncertain. This CDR3 has 13 residues. The germline CDR1 and CDR2 sequences are SGHDT and YYEEEE. CDR3 coding DNA: TGTGCTAGCAGCTTCTGGGGTAACGCCAGGGCTTTCTTT. Translation: CASSFWGNARAFF.

This clone was detected only a few times. The chain couples TRBV5-6 to TRBJ2-7; 10 bases match TRBD1. V lost 0 bases to trimming and J lost 3 bases; unmatched junction nucleotides: 3. This CDR3 region has 15 residues. Germline CDR1 is SGHDT and CDR2 is YYEEEE. The CDR3 DNA reads as TGTGCCAGCAGCTTGGAGGGACAGGGGATCTACGAGCAGTACTTC. Translated: CASSLEGQGIYEQYF.

This clone showed up just a few times. This chain connects TRBV3-1 (or the pseudogene TRBV3-2) to TRBJ1-1; D uncertain. Germline V gene lookup returns CDR1 LGHDT and CDR2 YNNKEL (reference sequence). This CDR3 region has 13 residues. The V gene lost 0 bases and the J gene lost 11 bases, with 13 bases spanning the gap. The CDR3 loop is CASSQDFGLGAFF. The CDR3 nucleotides read TGTGCCAGCAGCCAAGATTTCGGGCTAGGGGCTTTCTTT.

The table lists this clone with many counts. The chain employs TRBV5-6 and TRBJ1-5, with no clear D. The V gene lost 1 base and the J gene lost 4 bases, with 6 bases spanning the gap. Per germline, CDR1 SGHDT and CDR2 YYEEEE. The CDR3 has 13 residues. CDR3 amino acids: CASSLNLNQPQHF. The CDR3 DNA is TGTGCCAGCAGCTTGAACCTAAATCAGCCCCAGCATTTT.

V gene TRBV6-5 combines with J gene TRBJ1-6, with a weak D call TRBD1 (5 bases). CDR3 size: 12 residues. Between the trimmed V and J ends, which lost 5 bases and 7 bases, there was a span of 6 bases. CDR1 and CDR2 from the germline V gene are MNHEY and SVGAGI. CDR3 sequence: CASSQGNSPLHF. The CDR3 DNA reads TGTGCCAGCAGTCAGGGAAATTCACCCCTCCACTTT.

Here the CDR3 DNA reads TGTGCCAGCAGACCACAGGGTCTCGACGAGCAGTACTTC. It encodes CASRPQGLDEQYF. The chain carries TRBV6-1 and TRBJ2-7, with a weak D call TRBD1 (6 bases). V was shortened by 6 bases and J by 5 bases, with 14 bases between the two germline ends. CDR1 is MNHNS and CDR2 is SASEGT in the germline V gene. The CDR3 has 13 residues.

The gene calls are TRBV7-2 and TRBJ2-5; D might be TRBD2 (6 bases). The V gene's germline CDR1 is SGHTA and CDR2 FQGNSA. V was cut by 1 base and J by 6 bases, with 12 bases left in between. This CDR3 contains 14 residues. As DNA, the CDR3 is TGTGCCAGCAGCTTAGAAACTGGCGGGAAGACCCAGTACTTC. It yields the protein CASSLETGGKTQYF.

The CDR3: CASSLSGDPYEQYF. CDR3 in DNA: TGTGCCAGCAGCTTGAGCGGGGACCCCTACGAGCAGTACTTC. This chain uses TRBV7-2 with TRBJ2-7, with 7 bases fitting TRBD2. The CDR3 runs to 14 residues. The germline V gene has CDR1 SGHTA and CDR2 FQGNSA. Losses at the gene ends were 3 bases for V and 2 bases for J; bases not matched to a gene: 4. Full variable domain (outside the CDR3, taken from reference TRBV7-2 and TRBJ2-7): GAGVSQSPSNKVTEKGKDVELRCDPISGHTALYWYRQSLGQGLEFLIYFQGNSAPDKSGLPSDRFSAERTGGSVSTLTIQRTQQEDSAVYLCASSLSGDPYEQYFGPGTRLTVT.

The chain links TRBV5-1 to TRBJ2-5; 8 bases map to TRBD1. The V segment lost 4 bases and the J segment 1 base; nucleotides outside the gene matches: 3. The CDR3 extends over 14 amino acids. Germline V gene data show CDR1 as SGHRS and CDR2 as YFSETQ. The CDR3 DNA reads as TGCGCCAGCAGCCTCGGGACAGGCCAAGAGACCCAGTACTTC. Its protein product is CASSLGTGQETQYF. Drawing the rest from reference TRBV5-1 and TRBJ2-5, the complete variable domain is KAGVTQTPRYLIKTRGQQVTLSCSPISGHRSVSWYQQTPGQGLQFLFEYFSETQRNKGNFPGRFSGRQFSNSRSEMNVSTLELGDSALYLCASSLGTGQETQYFGPGTRLLVL.

The chain combines TRBV12-5 with TRBJ1-3; weak D call: TRBD1 (6 bases). Germline-derived CDR1 and CDR2 are LGHNT and FRNRAP. The CDR3 contains 17 residues. V lost 0 bases and J 4 bases, leaving 16 bases between the germline ends. The CDR3 DNA sequence: TGTGCTAGTGGTTTGGTACTTGGGGGCCCGGGGGGAAACACCATATATTTT. Translating gives CASGLVLGGPGGNTIYF.

J is TRBJ2-1 and V is TRBV5-5, with D possibly matching TRBD1 (5 bases). Germline CDR1 reads SGHKS; CDR2 reads YYEKEE (reference sequence). The CDR3 runs to 15 residues. The V and J ends lost 2 bases and 1 base respectively, with 10 bases between them. In DNA form, the CDR3 reads TGTGCCAGCAGCTTCCTTCAGGGTTCCTACAATGAGCAGTTCTTC. Translation gives CASSFLQGSYNEQFF.

This chain uses TRBV24-1 with TRBJ1-5; D gene ambiguous. In germline, CDR1 is KGHDR, CDR2 SFDVKD. Trimming took off 5 bases at V and 0 bases at J, with 7 bases between the two ends. The CDR3 covers 14 residues. As DNA, the CDR3 is TGTGCCACCAGTGCGCAGGTTAGCAATCAGCCCCAGCATTTT. It is translated as CATSAQVSNQPQHF.

The chain has TRBV24-1 and TRBJ2-2; D may match TRBD1 or TRBD2 (7 bases each). CDR1 KGHDR and CDR2 SFDVKD come from the germline V gene. V shed 7 bases and J shed 9 bases, with 11 bases lying between them. The CDR3 is made up of 12 amino acids. Written as DNA, the CDR3 is TGTGCCACCAGCAGGGGGGGCCGGGAGCTGTTTTTT. The encoded protein is CATSRGGRELFF.

CDR3 amino acids: CASSFLGGQRTEAFF. In nucleotides, the CDR3 is TGCGCCAGCAGCTTTTTAGGAGGACAGCGAACTGAAGCTTTCTTT. The chain is built from TRBV5-1 and TRBJ1-1, with D possibly TRBD1 on 6 matching bases. In germline, CDR1 is SGHRS, CDR2 YFSETQ. The CDR3 is 15 amino acids. The V gene lost 2 bases and the J gene lost 5 bases, with 16 bases spanning the gap. The full variable domain, with the rest looked up from reference TRBV5-1 and TRBJ1-1, is KAGVTQTPRYLIKTRGQQVTLSCSPISGHRSVSWYQQTPGQGLQFLFEYFSETQRNKGNFPGRFSGRQFSNSRSEMNVSTLELGDSALYLCASSFLGGQRTEAFFGQGTRLTVV.

The chain has TRBV7-3 and TRBJ1-1; no clear D. There are 17 residues in the CDR3. The V end lost 2 bases, the J end lost 0 bases, and 16 bases lay between the germline ends. CDR1 and CDR2 (germline): SGHTA, FQGTGA. The CDR3 reads CASSLYEGFSMNTEAFF. The CDR3 DNA reads TGTGCCAGCAGCTTATACGAGGGATTCAGCATGAACACTGAAGCTTTCTTT.

This clone occurred once. The J gene is TRBJ2-1, the V gene TRBV27, with D possibly matching TRBD2 (5 bases). Germline CDR1 and CDR2: MNHEY and SMNVEV (reference sequence). The CDR3 is 14 residues long. V dropped 5 bases and J dropped 9 bases, with 17 bases sitting between them. The CDR3 nucleotides read TGTGCCAGCAGTCCATTCCCTGAGGGTCGTGAGCAGTTCTTC. Its protein is CASSPFPEGREQFF.

CDR3 loop: CASSPGTPSNQPQHF. For the CDR3, the DNA is TGTGCCAGCTCACCAGGGACACCTAGCAATCAGCCCCAGCATTTT. The chain joins TRBV18 to TRBJ1-5; TRBD1 is a possible D gene (6 bases). Germline-derived CDR1 and CDR2 are KGHSH and LQKENI. This CDR3 comprises 15 residues. V gave up 2 bases and J gave up 0 bases, with 8 bases separating them.

The chain uses TRBV2 and TRBJ1-2; D is unclear. The CDR3 is 11 residues long. Per germline, CDR1 SNHLY and CDR2 FYNNEI. The V gene lost 4 bases and the J gene lost 8 bases, with 8 bases spanning the gap. The CDR3 coding sequence is TGTGCCAGCAGTGCCGTAGGAGGCTACACCTTC. Translated, it gives CASSAVGGYTF.

The rearrangement links TRBV19 to TRBJ1-5; D unresolved. The CDR3 contains 16 residues. Germline V gene lookup returns CDR1 LNHDA and CDR2 SQIVND (reference sequence). Trimming left V 3 bases short and J 0 bases short, with 12 bases between. The CDR3 sequence: CASSMRRASSNQPQHF. CDR3 bases: TGTGCCAGTAGTATGAGGAGGGCCTCTAGCAATCAGCCCCAGCATTTT.